This record concerns one T cell receptor beta chain sequence. Antigen: not known. This CDR3 has 15 amino acids. V was clipped by 5 bases and J by 2 bases, with 16 bases between them. Germline lookup yields CDR1 MGHRA and CDR2 YSYEKL. Clones were read by immunoSEQ multiplex PCR, and TCRdb kept only the in-frame ones, dropping some. Of roughly 1.4 million clones in the sample, 98% are singletons; the top ten hold about 0.34%. The data are from a study of shared clonotypes between healthy human individuals. Study-level results: It was the non-shared clonotypes that had lower generation probabilities than clonotypes shared by all four donors. In a few donors, around 5.5% of naive CD4 clonotypes appeared in common. Rarefaction demonstrated incomplete sorted-subset sequencing despite large depth. Sequencing depth was a factor that was expected to affect clonotype sharing among donors.

The origin of this receptor is a young man in good health. This chain uses TRBV4-1 with TRBJ2-7, with D maybe TRBD1 (5 bases). The sequenced sample consisted of naive CD4+ T cells sorted from blood. Subset of the sample: CD45RA+ positively selected. The CDR3 coding sequence is TGCGCCAGCAGCACGAGTCGACAGAGACCCTACGAGCAGTACTTC. Translated, it gives CASSTSRQRPYEQYF.